The clone carrying this TCR beta chain was detected only a few times. This sample was taken from a study of regulatory T cells in long-lasting Graves disease. Time point: newly diagnosed GD, antithyroid drugs for less than 3 months. After RNA was extracted from PBMCs, the TCR library was made from it. Trimming stripped 6 bases from V and 2 bases from J, with 10 bases between. Germline V CDR1 and CDR2: LNHDA, SQIVND (reference sequence). The CDR3 has 13 residues. Construction of the TCR beta libraries employed iRepertoire HTBI primers in conjunction with Arm-PCR of CDR3 regions. TCRdb re-called the multiplex PCR reads through MiXCR, storing one row per CDR3 protein. The table records around 420,000 distinct CDR3 sequences, 14% to 15% of them present only once. This sample also belongs to another study, concerning T cells in Graves' hyperthyroidism and ophthalmopathy. That source adds: Appearing also in blood were most of the thyroid clonotypes expanded above 0.001.

The J gene is TRBJ1-2, the V gene TRBV19; D gene uncertain. The sample was peripheral blood mononuclear cells (PBMCs), taken at new diagnosis, from a patient treated with antithyroid drugs. The origin of this receptor is a woman aged 40 to 55 with Graves disease. The CDR3 nucleotides read TGTGCCAGTAGCCCGACACTAAACTATGGCTACACCTTC. Amino acid sequence: CASSPTLNYGYTF.